This T cell receptor (beta chain) was found in a study of vaccination and CD4 T cells after COVID-19. For this clonotype: Its matching antigen is unknown.

The study sequenced cultured CD4+ T cell DNA using the Oncomine TCR Beta short-read assay. TCRdb analysed the PCR reads with MiXCR anew, one entry per CDR3 protein. The profile shows about 20,000 distinct CDR3 sequences, 78% of them singletons. The CDR3 covers 13 residues. Per germline, CDR1 DFQATT and CDR2 SNEGSKA (reference sequence). With 3 bases removed from V and 2 bases from J, the gap between germline ends came to 11 bases. Treatment specified: approximately 11-day PBMC culture with coronavirus spike peptide pools or control peptides (ViraFEST assay). The clonotype originates from a human donor who received a COVID-19 vaccine. This material consisted of CD4+ T cells from blood, cultured in vitro, taken after SARS-CoV-2 vaccination. This chain connects TRBV20-1 to TRBJ2-7, with no clear D. The CDR3 DNA follows: TGCAGTGCTAGTGCCCAGCCGCCCTACGAGCAGTACTTC. The encoded protein is CSASAQPPYEQYF.